The sample holds many counts of the clone carrying this T cell receptor beta chain. What it recognizes is unknown. This record belongs to a study of T cells in Graves' hyperthyroidism and ophthalmopathy. Findings and limits, study-wide: A model of 13 V-J pairs discriminated ophthalmopathy from stable hyperthyroidism. Most expanded thyroid clonotypes above 0.001 also appeared in blood.

TCR beta CDR3 regions were amplified from RNA. The HTBI primer set served for first-round RT-PCR of the TCR CDR3. MiXCR was run by TCRdb on the multiplex PCR reads, yielding one entry per CDR3 protein. The data contain approximately 600,000 distinct CDR3 sequences, approximately 15% of them seen just once; the ten biggest clones take up approximately 5.7%. Ahead of any ophthalmopathy symptoms, the blood sample was obtained at the first diagnosis of hyperthyroidism. Sequencing was done on a sample of blood. This receptor was identified in a woman aged 30 to 39 with Graves' hyperthyroidism that later progressed to Graves' ophthalmopathy.

The CDR3 DNA reads as TGTGCCAGCAGCTTATCCGGGACAGGTCTTCAAGGCGAGCAGTACTTC. Amino acid sequence: CASSLSGTGLQGEQYF. This sequence joins TRBV7-2 and TRBJ2-7; 8 bases map to TRBD1. V gave up 2 bases and J gave up 6 bases; unmatched junction bases: 12. The CDR3 runs to 16 residues. The V gene's germline CDR1 is SGHTA and CDR2 FQGNSA.